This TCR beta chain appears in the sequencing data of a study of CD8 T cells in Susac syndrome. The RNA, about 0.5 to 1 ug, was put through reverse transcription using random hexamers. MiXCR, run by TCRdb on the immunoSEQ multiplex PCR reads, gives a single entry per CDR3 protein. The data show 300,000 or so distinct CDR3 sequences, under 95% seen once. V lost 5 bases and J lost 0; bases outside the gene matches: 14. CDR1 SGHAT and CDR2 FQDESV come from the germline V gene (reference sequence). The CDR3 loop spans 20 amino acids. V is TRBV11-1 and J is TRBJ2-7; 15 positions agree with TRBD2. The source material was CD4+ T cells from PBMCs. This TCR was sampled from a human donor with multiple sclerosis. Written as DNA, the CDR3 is TGTGCCAGCAGCCTCTTTGGACTAGCGGGAGGGCCTAAAAGCTCCTACGAGCAGTACTTC. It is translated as CASSLFGLAGGPKSSYEQYF.